Each of the 31 T cell receptor beta chains below was sequenced from the same sample in a study of radiotherapy plus CTLA-4 blockade in lung cancer. Sequenced by immunoSEQ multiplex PCR; TCRdb stores in-frame clones only, minus some. Seen here are 52,000 or so clones, 65% to 80% observed once, and the top ten hold 2.5% to 4%. The source was peripheral blood, collected from a patient treated with radiotherapy plus ipilimumab. All receptors come from a human donor with non-small cell lung cancer who had a partial response to radiotherapy plus ipilimumab.

V usage is TRBV7-8 and J usage is TRBJ2-7, with a tentative D call TRBD1 (6 bases). CDR1 and CDR2 (germline): SGHVS, FQNEAQ. The V end lost 0 bases, the J end lost 7 bases, and 16 bases lay between the germline ends. The CDR3 is made up of 15 amino acids. The CDR3 spells CASSLAPGDPWEQYF. The CDR3 DNA reads TGTGCCAGCAGCTTAGCGCCAGGGGACCCCTGGGAGCAGTACTTC.

The chain is built from TRBV5-1 and TRBJ1-2; 10 bases agree with TRBD1. The ends lost 4 bases at V and 4 bases at J; junction bases unmatched: 4. The CDR3 contains 14 residues. Germline V CDR1 and CDR2: SGHRS, YFSETQ. In nucleotides, the CDR3 is TGCGCCAGCAGCGCCCGGACAGGGGGCTATGGCTACACCTTC. It specifies CASSARTGGYGYTF.

In DNA, the CDR3 is TGTGCCAGCAGTCCCCGGGGACTGAGATATGGCTACACCTTC. Residues: CASSPRGLRYGYTF. The J gene is TRBJ1-2, the V gene TRBV6-1, with D perhaps matching TRBD1 (5 bases). This CDR3 comprises 14 residues. V was pared by 5 bases and J by 5 bases, with 15 bases between. CDR1 is MNHNS and CDR2 is SASEGT in the germline V gene.

This chain connects TRBV7-2 to TRBJ1-5; 8 positions match TRBD1. CDR1 and CDR2 (germline): SGHTA, FQGNSA. The CDR3 covers 13 residues. The junction had 3 bases not matched to a gene; V was cut back by 4 bases and J by 7 bases. The CDR3 DNA follows: TGTGCCAGCAGCTCACAGGGGGGCCAGCCCCAGCATTTT. This codes for CASSSQGGQPQHF.

The CDR3 bases are TGCAGCGTGGGGCCAGGGGAAGGGGAGACCCAGTACTTC. It translates to CSVGPGEGETQYF. The chain recombines TRBV29-1 with TRBJ2-5; perhaps TRBD1 as D (6 bases). The CDR3 runs 13 residues. Trimming removed 6 bases at V and 5 bases at J, with 16 bases between. The germline V gene encodes CDR1 SQVTM and CDR2 ANQGSEA.

The V and J genes are TRBV19 and TRBJ1-1; 7 bases match TRBD1. The germline CDR1 and CDR2 sequences are LNHDA and SQIVND (reference sequence). V trimming: 5 bases; J trimming: 2 bases; junction bases outside the gene matches: 8. The CDR3 is made up of 15 amino acids. CDR3 region: CASSVRQGLNTEAFF. The CDR3 nucleotides read TGTGCCAGTAGTGTCCGACAGGGCCTAAACACTGAAGCTTTCTTT.

V and J are TRBV4-1 and TRBJ2-5; 10 positions agree with TRBD2. This CDR3 spans 17 amino acids. V shed 4 bases and J 1 base; nucleotides not matched to a gene: 9. CDR1 MGHRA and CDR2 YSYEKL come from the germline V gene. The CDR3 reads CASSLERGGRSQETQYF. CDR3 coding DNA: TGCGCCAGCAGCCTGGAGCGGGGGGGCCGTAGCCAAGAGACCCAGTACTTC.

The rearrangement uses TRBV19 and TRBJ2-1; TRBD2 might be the D (5 bases). CDR1 and CDR2 from the germline V gene are LNHDA and SQIVND (reference sequence). The CDR3 sequence is 13 residues long. V gave up 3 bases and J gave up 4 bases, with 7 bases separating them. CDR3 sequence: CASSIGEYNEQFF. The CDR3 DNA reads as TGTGCCAGTAGTATCGGGGAATACAATGAGCAGTTCTTC.

The V call is TRBV5-1, the J call TRBJ2-6; TRBD1 matches 7 bases. The J segment lost 2 bases and the V segment lost 4 bases, leaving 3 bases of the junction unmatched. Germline V lookup: CDR1 SGHRS, CDR2 YFSETQ. The CDR3 has 15 amino acids. The CDR3, as DNA: TGCGCCAGCAGCCTGCAGGGGGCTGGGGCCAACGTCCTGACTTTC. Its translation is CASSLQGAGANVLTF.

The V call is TRBV7-6, the J call TRBJ1-6; D unclear. In germline, CDR1 is SGHVS, CDR2 FNYEAQ. This CDR3 is 16 amino acids long. V was clipped by 2 bases and J by 0 bases, with 8 bases between them. CDR3 nucleotide sequence: TGTGCCAGCAGCTTACGACTGAGCTCCTATAATTCACCCCTCCACTTT. Its protein is CASSLRLSSYNSPLHF.

This chain links TRBV12-5 with TRBJ2-3; TRBD2 might be the D (7 bases). The CDR3 is 15 residues long. CDR1 is LGHNT, CDR2 FRNRAP, per germline. Trimming left V 5 bases short and J 1 base short, with 13 bases between. This CDR3 is CASGPGAGGTDTQYF. Written as DNA, the CDR3 is TGTGCTAGTGGTCCGGGGGCGGGGGGCACAGATACGCAGTATTTT.

The V and J genes are TRBV6-1 and TRBJ1-3; 8 nucleotides match TRBD1. The trim removed 6 bases at V and 2 bases at J, leaving 6 bases unmatched. The CDR3 has 15 residues. Germline values: CDR1 MNHNS, CDR2 SASEGT. The chain's CDR3 is CASSLGQGTGNTIYF. Here the CDR3 DNA reads TGTGCCAGCAGCCTCGGACAGGGAACTGGAAACACCATATATTTT.

As to this clone: Germline is not matched at one junction end, which may reflect a read error. CDR3 loop: CATSYRTEAFF. Here the CDR3 DNA reads TGTGCCACCAGTTATCGCACTGAAGCTTTCTTT. J is TRBJ1-1 and V is TRBV6-5; D not resolved. Germline V gives CDR1 MNHEY, CDR2 SVGAGI. CDR3 length: 11 amino acids.

Only a few counts were recorded for this clone. The identical CDR3 is also encoded by other nucleotide sequences in the sample. V is TRBV5-1 and J is TRBJ2-7, with 9 bases that match TRBD1. Germline CDR1 SGHRS, CDR2 YFSETQ. The ends lost 0 bases at V and 6 bases at J; junction bases unmatched: 4. CDR3 length: 14 residues. CDR3 nucleotide sequence: TGCGCCAGCAGCTTGGCGGGACAGGGTAGCGAGCAGTACTTC. Translation gives CASSLAGQGSEQYF.

The rearrangement joins TRBV6-1 to TRBJ2-7; a possible D gene is TRBD1 (6 bases). The CDR3 sequence is 13 residues long. Germline values: CDR1 MNHNS, CDR2 SASEGT. Trimming took off 6 bases at V and 0 bases at J, with 9 bases between the two ends. The CDR3 coding sequence is TGTGCCAGCAGGGACAGAAGCTCCTACGAGCAGTACTTC. Its translation: CASRDRSSYEQYF.

V usage is TRBV4-2 and J usage is TRBJ1-1; D not certain. The CDR3 loop spans 15 amino acids. CDR1 is LGHNA, CDR2 YNFKEQ, per germline. Between the trimmed V and J ends, which lost 1 base and 3 bases, there was a span of 12 bases. In DNA form, the CDR3 reads TGTGCCAGCAGCCAAGGTCGGACTCGGGACACTGAAGCTTTCTTT. Protein product: CASSQGRTRDTEAFF.

The CDR3 here is CASSSRTGASYEQYF. The CDR3 nucleotides read TGTGCCAGCAGTTCCCGGACAGGGGCCTCCTACGAGCAGTACTTC. The chain recombines TRBV6-1 with TRBJ2-7, with TRBD1 identical over 9 bases. Trimming at V came to 5 bases and at J to 0 bases, leaving 5 bases not matched to a gene. Germline CDR1 is MNHNS and CDR2 is SASEGT. The CDR3 runs to 15 residues.

The genes are TRBV14 and TRBJ1-6; 8 nucleotides match TRBD1. Germline-derived CDR1 and CDR2 are SGHDN and FVKESK. The V gene end was trimmed by 4 bases and the J gene end by 6 bases; junction bases not matched to a gene: 5. CDR3 length: 15 amino acids. The CDR3 DNA reads as TGTGCCAGCAGCCCTACCACAGGGGGTAATTCACCCCTCCACTTT. Protein product: CASSPTTGGNSPLHF.

The chain joins TRBV29-1 to TRBJ2-7; D gene uncertain. This CDR3 is 12 amino acids long. Germline V gene lookup returns CDR1 SQVTM and CDR2 ANQGSEA. V lost 0 bases to trimming and J lost 10 bases, with 13 bases between them. CDR3 coding DNA: TGCAGCGTTGAAGATGGGTCGAGGATCCAGTACTTC. This codes for CSVEDGSRIQYF.

V gene TRBV18 combines with J gene TRBJ1-5; 9 bases are a match to TRBD1. The CDR3 length is 16 residues. Germline V CDR1 and CDR2: KGHSH, LQKENI. The junction had 8 bases not matched to a gene; V was cut back by 3 bases and J by 5 bases. The CDR3 here is CASSPKGTGIYQPQHF. For the CDR3, the DNA is TGTGCCAGCTCACCGAAAGGGACAGGGATCTATCAGCCCCAGCATTTT.

The chain links TRBV27 to TRBJ1-2, with 10 nucleotides matching TRBD1. V was clipped by 1 base and J by 4 bases; unmatched bases: 3. Germline lookup yields CDR1 MNHEY and CDR2 SMNVEV (reference sequence). CDR3 length equals 15 residues. The DNA for the CDR3 is TGTGCCAGCAGTTTATGGGGACAGGGGATCTATGGCTACACCTTC. This translates into CASSLWGQGIYGYTF.

A single count supports this clone. This chain uses TRBV2 with TRBJ1-2; the match to TRBD1 covers 9 bases. V trimming: 8 bases; J trimming: 2 bases; junction bases outside the gene matches: 3. Per germline, CDR1 SNHLY and CDR2 FYNNEI. The CDR3 is 13 amino acids. CDR3 protein: CASRQGENYGYTF. The CDR3 DNA reads TGTGCCAGCCGACAGGGGGAAAACTATGGCTACACCTTC.

The count of this clone is one. V and J are TRBV6-1 and TRBJ1-2, with a weak D call TRBD1 (5 bases). The germline CDR1 and CDR2 sequences are MNHNS and SASEGT. The CDR3 loop spans 15 amino acids. The V gene lost 1 base and the J gene lost 6 bases, with 15 bases spanning the gap. The CDR3 DNA reads TGTGCCAGCAGTGAAGGGGGACTGTTGGGGAATGGCTACACCTTC. The encoded protein is CASSEGGLLGNGYTF.

This clone showed up just once. The chain combines TRBV11-2 with TRBJ2-7, with D unresolved. Germline lookup yields CDR1 SGHAT and CDR2 FQNNGV. The CDR3 covers 14 residues. V lost 1 base, J lost 1 base, and 8 bases lay in between. CDR3 in DNA: TGTGCCAGCAGCTTAGGAGCGTTTTCCTACGAGCAGTACTTC. Its protein is CASSLGAFSYEQYF.

The CDR3 loop reads CASSMSGQGVYEQYF. Here the CDR3 DNA reads TGTGCCAGTAGTATGTCTGGACAGGGAGTATACGAGCAGTACTTC. The chain combines TRBV19 with TRBJ2-7; 8 bases are shared with TRBD1. The junction had 8 bases not matched to a gene; V was cut back by 3 bases and J by 4 bases. This CDR3 is built from 15 residues. In germline, CDR1 is LNHDA, CDR2 SQIVND (reference sequence).

This chain connects TRBV6-5 to TRBJ2-7, with 8 bases matching TRBD1. Germline lookup yields CDR1 MNHEY and CDR2 SVGAGI. Trimming took 6 bases from V and 6 from J; bases not matched to a gene: 4. The CDR3 runs 12 residues. The CDR3 here is CASSSDRGEQYF. The CDR3 DNA follows: TGTGCCAGCAGCTCCGACAGGGGCGAGCAGTACTTC.

V and J are TRBV5-1 and TRBJ1-2, with a tentative D call TRBD1 (5 bases). The length of the CDR3 is 15 residues. V lost 0 bases to trimming and J lost 4 bases, with 13 bases between them. Germline V gives CDR1 SGHRS, CDR2 YFSETQ. CDR3 DNA sequence: TGCGCCAGCAGCTTGGAGAAAGGGGCAAGCTATGGCTACACCTTC. Amino acid sequence: CASSLEKGASYGYTF.

In DNA, the CDR3 is TGCGCCAGCAGGGTCCGGACAGGGAGCGAGCAGTACTTC. It yields the protein CASRVRTGSEQYF. The chain is built from TRBV10-2 and TRBJ2-7, with 8 bases fitting TRBD1. The V gene's germline CDR1 is WSHSY and CDR2 SAAADI. J lost 6 bases, V lost 6 bases, and 7 bases had no gene match. This CDR3 comprises 13 residues.

This clone appeared once. The CDR3 loop reads CASSQLGTSGGVDTQYF. In nucleotides, the CDR3 is TGCGCCAGCAGCCAATTAGGGACTAGCGGGGGGGTGGATACGCAGTATTTT. The chain combines TRBV4-1 with TRBJ2-3; 16 bases match TRBD2. CDR3 length: 17 residues. Germline CDR1 is MGHRA and CDR2 is YSYEKL. V gave up 2 bases and J gave up 6 bases; unmatched junction bases: 5.

The J gene is TRBJ2-3, the V gene TRBV9; 12 bases are shared with TRBD2. This CDR3 has 16 residues. CDR1 and CDR2 (germline): SGDLS, YYNGEE. V shed 3 bases and J 3 bases; nucleotides not matched to a gene: 5. Written as DNA, the CDR3 is TGTGCCAGCAGCGATCCTAGCGGGGGGGCAACAGATACGCAGTATTTT. This sequence encodes CASSDPSGGATDTQYF.

A remark on this clone: The same CDR3 arises from other DNA sequences in this sample as well. This chain uses TRBV7-2 with TRBJ1-5; D perhaps matches TRBD1 (5 bases). Trimming stripped 11 bases from V and 4 bases from J, with 24 bases between. The CDR3 runs to 16 residues. The germline gives CDR1 SGHTA, CDR2 FQGNSA. The CDR3 DNA follows: TGTGCCCCCGGGGGGTGGGGGGACGCCAGTAATCAGCCCCAGCATTTT. Its translation: CAPGGWGDASNQPQHF. The whole variable domain, filled in from reference TRBV7-2 and TRBJ1-5, reads GAGVSQSPSNKVTEKGKDVELRCDPISGHTALYWYRQSLGQGLEFLIYFQGNSAPDKSGLPSDRFSAERTGGSVSTLTIQRTQQEDSAVYLCAPGGWGDASNQPQHFGDGTRLSIL.